What follows describes a single TCR beta chain. These data originate in a study of CD8+CD57+ T cells in acquired aplastic anemia. It was patients with CD8+CD57+ cell expansion by flow cytometry who were chosen for sequencing. Severe acquired aplastic anemia was diagnosed in all patients. Germline CDR1 and CDR2: SGHKS and YYEKEE (reference sequence). The CDR3 covers 15 residues. The V and J ends lost 0 bases and 7 bases, in that order; junction bases with no gene match: 4. Template material for TCR beta VDJ and CDR3 profiling consisted of genomic DNA. TCRdb analysed the reads with MiXCR anew, one entry per CDR3 protein. The sample contains 200,000 or so distinct CDR3 sequences, about 60% of which appear only once.

The source is a human donor with aplastic anemia. V is TRBV5-5 and J is TRBJ1-6; 7 nucleotides align to TRBD1. Sequenced: sorted CD4+, CD8+, or CD8+CD57+ T cells (not recorded which) from PBMCs. The CDR3 DNA sequence: TGTGCCAGCAGCTTGGTGGCAGGGGGGAATTCACCCCTCCACTTT. Its translation is CASSLVAGGNSPLHF.